This T cell receptor (beta chain) was profiled in a study of vaccination and CD4 T cells after COVID-19. CD4+ T cells that had been cultured provided DNA sequenced with the Oncomine TCR Beta short-read assay. From cultured CD4+ T cells, genomic DNA was extracted. TCRdb re-called the PCR reads with MiXCR, one entry per CDR3 protein. The table includes several thousand distinct CDR3 sequences, 28% detected once. Germline assignment: CDR1 DFQATT and CDR2 SNEGSKA (reference sequence). This CDR3 has 13 residues. Trimming took 0 bases from V and 3 from J, leaving 9 bases between them. Sample treatment: roughly 11-day PBMC culture with coronavirus spike peptide pools or control peptides (ViraFEST assay). Before the COVID-19 pandemic (2011-2018), CD4+ T cells were obtained from the unexposed donor. Worth noting for this clonotype: The antigen remains undetermined.

The chain combines TRBV20-1 with TRBJ2-7; D gene unclear. What was sequenced was CD4+ T cells from blood, cultured in vitro. This receptor was obtained from a human donor in good health. CDR3 in DNA: TGCAGTGCTAGAGATATTGGAAGCTACGAGCAGTACTTC. Protein: CSARDIGSYEQYF.